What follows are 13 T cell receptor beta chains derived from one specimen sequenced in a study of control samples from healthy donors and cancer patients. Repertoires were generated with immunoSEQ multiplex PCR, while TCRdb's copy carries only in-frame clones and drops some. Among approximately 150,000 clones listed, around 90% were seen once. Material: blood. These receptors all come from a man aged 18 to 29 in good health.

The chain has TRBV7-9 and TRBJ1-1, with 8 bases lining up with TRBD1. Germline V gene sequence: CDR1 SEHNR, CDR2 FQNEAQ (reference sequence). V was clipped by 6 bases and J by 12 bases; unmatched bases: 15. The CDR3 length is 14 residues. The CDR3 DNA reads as TGTGCCAGCAGTTGGTTGACAGGGGATAGTGGGTCTTTCTTT. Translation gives CASSWLTGDSGSFF.

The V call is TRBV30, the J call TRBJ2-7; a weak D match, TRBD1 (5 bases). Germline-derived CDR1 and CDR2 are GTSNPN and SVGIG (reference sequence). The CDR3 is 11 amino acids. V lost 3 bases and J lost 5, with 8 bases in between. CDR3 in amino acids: CAWRDTNEQYF. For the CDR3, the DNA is TGTGCCTGGAGGGACACCAACGAGCAGTACTTC.

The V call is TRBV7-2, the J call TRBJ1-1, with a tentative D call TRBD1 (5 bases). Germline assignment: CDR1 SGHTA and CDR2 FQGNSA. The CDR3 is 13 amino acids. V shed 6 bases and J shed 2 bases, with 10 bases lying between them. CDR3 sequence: CASSTTVNTEAFF. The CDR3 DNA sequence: TGTGCCAGCAGTACGACAGTTAACACTGAAGCTTTCTTT.

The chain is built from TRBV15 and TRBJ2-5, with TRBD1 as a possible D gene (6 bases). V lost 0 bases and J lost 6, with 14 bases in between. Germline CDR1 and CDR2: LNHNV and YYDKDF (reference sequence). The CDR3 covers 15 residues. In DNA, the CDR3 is TGTGCCACCAGCAGAGACCAGGGGATATCAAAGACCCAGTACTTC. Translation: CATSRDQGISKTQYF. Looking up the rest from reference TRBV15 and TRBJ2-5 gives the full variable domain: DAMVIQNPRYQVTQFGKPVTLSCSQTLNHNVMYWYQQKSSQAPKLLFHYYDKDFNNEADTPDNFQSRRPNTSFCFLDIRSPGLGDTAMYLCATSRDQGISKTQYFGPGTRLLVL.

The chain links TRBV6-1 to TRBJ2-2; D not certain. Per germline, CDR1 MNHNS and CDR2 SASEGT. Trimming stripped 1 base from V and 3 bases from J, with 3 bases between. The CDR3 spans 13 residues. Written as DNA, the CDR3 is TGTGCCAGCAGTGAAGGGGACACCGGGGAGCTGTTTTTT. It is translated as CASSEGDTGELFF.

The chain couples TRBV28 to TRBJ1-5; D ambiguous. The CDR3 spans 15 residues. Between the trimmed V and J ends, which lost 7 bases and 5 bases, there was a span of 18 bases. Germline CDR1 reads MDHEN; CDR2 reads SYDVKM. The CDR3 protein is CASTLTMDGYQPQHF. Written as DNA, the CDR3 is TGTGCCAGCACCCTTACCATGGACGGCTATCAGCCCCAGCATTTT. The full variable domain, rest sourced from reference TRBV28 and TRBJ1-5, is DVKVTQSSRYLVKRTGEKVFLECVQDMDHENMFWYRQDPGLGLRLIYFSYDVKMKEKGDIPEGYSVSREKKERFSLILESASTNQTSMYLCASTLTMDGYQPQHFGDGTRLSIL.

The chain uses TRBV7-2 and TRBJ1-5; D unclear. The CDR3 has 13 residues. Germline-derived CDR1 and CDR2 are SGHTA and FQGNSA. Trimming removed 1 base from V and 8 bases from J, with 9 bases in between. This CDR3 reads CASSLGSGEPQHF. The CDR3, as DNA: TGTGCCAGCAGCTTAGGATCGGGCGAGCCCCAGCATTTT. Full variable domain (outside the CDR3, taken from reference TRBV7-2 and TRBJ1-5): GAGVSQSPSNKVTEKGKDVELRCDPISGHTALYWYRQSLGQGLEFLIYFQGNSAPDKSGLPSDRFSAERTGGSVSTLTIQRTQQEDSAVYLCASSLGSGEPQHFGDGTRLSIL.

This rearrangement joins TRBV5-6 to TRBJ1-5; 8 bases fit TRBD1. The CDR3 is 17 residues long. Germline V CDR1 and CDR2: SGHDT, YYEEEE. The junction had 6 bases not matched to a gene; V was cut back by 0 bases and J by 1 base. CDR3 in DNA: TGTGCCAGCAGCTTGGGAAAGGGACAGGTGAGCAATCAGCCCCAGCATTTT. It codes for CASSLGKGQVSNQPQHF.

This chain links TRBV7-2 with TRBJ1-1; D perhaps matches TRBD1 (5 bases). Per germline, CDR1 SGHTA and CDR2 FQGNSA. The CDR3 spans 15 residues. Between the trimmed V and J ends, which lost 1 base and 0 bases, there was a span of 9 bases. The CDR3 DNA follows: TGTGCCAGCAGCTTAGTTGGGGGGGTGAACACTGAAGCTTTCTTT. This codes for CASSLVGGVNTEAFF.

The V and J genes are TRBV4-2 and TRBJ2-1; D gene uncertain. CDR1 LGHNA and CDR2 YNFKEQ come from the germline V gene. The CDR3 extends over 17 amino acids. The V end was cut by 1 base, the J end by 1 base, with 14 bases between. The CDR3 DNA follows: TGTGCCAGCAGCCAAGGGCCCACCCGGACGTCCTACAATGAGCAGTTCTTC. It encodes CASSQGPTRTSYNEQFF.

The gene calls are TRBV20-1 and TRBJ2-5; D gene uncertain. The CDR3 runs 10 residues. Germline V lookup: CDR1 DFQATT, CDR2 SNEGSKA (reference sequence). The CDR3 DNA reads TGCAGCGCCCACAGAAAGACCCAGTACTTC. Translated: CSAHRKTQYF.

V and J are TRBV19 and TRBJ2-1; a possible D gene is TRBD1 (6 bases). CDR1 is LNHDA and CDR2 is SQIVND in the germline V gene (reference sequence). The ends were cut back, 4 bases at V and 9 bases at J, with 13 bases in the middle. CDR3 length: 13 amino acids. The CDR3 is CASSTLGRGEQFF. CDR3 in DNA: TGTGCCAGTAGTACCCTCGGCAGGGGTGAGCAGTTCTTC.

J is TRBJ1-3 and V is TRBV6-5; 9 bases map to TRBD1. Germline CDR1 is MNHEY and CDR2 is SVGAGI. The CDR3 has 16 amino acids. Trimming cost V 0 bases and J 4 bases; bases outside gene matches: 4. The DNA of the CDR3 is TGTGCCAGCAGTTACTCAAGGACAGGGGTCGGAAACACCATATATTTT. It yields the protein CASSYSRTGVGNTIYF.